What follows are 6 T cell receptor beta chains derived from one specimen sequenced in a study of OX40 agonist ivuxolimab in advanced cancers. Assay used: immunoSEQ multiplex PCR; TCRdb lists only in-frame clones, some missing. The table has about 81,000 clones, 75% to 90% seen once. The source was CD4+ or CD8+ T cells sorted from blood, collected in a trial of the OX40 agonist ivuxolimab. These receptors all stem from an adult with an advanced solid tumor such as melanoma, head and neck, liver or kidney cancer.

This clone was picked up one time. V and J are TRBV7-9 and TRBJ1-3; 9 bases agree with TRBD1. Germline trimming cut 6 bases from V and 1 base from J; bases unmatched to any gene: 4. The CDR3 length is 15 residues. The germline CDR1 and CDR2 sequences are SEHNR and FQNEAQ (reference sequence). CDR3: CASRRDRVSGNTIYF. As DNA, the CDR3 is TGTGCCAGCAGGAGGGACAGGGTATCTGGAAACACCATATATTTT.

This chain uses TRBV6-5 with TRBJ1-1, with 8 bases that match TRBD1. CDR3 length: 15 amino acids. The V gene's germline CDR1 is MNHEY and CDR2 SVGAGI. V lost 0 bases and J lost 1; bases outside the gene matches: 1. CDR3 DNA: TGTGCCAGCAGTTACTCGCAGGGGGCGAACACTGAAGCTTTCTTT. Encoded protein: CASSYSQGANTEAFF.

V and J are TRBV7-2 and TRBJ1-1; TRBD1 might be the D (6 bases). Trimming pared 4 bases from V and 1 base from J, leaving 13 bases between. Germline V lookup: CDR1 SGHTA, CDR2 FQGNSA. The CDR3 has 15 residues. The CDR3 DNA sequence: TGTGCCAGCAGCTCCTTCACAGGGAGGAACACTGAAGCTTTCTTT. Its translation: CASSSFTGRNTEAFF. Complete variable domain (other parts from reference TRBV7-2 and TRBJ1-1): GAGVSQSPSNKVTEKGKDVELRCDPISGHTALYWYRQSLGQGLEFLIYFQGNSAPDKSGLPSDRFSAERTGGSVSTLTIQRTQQEDSAVYLCASSSFTGRNTEAFFGQGTRLTVV.

The chain joins TRBV6-6 to TRBJ1-5; D uncertain. Germline loops: CDR1 MNHNY, CDR2 SVGAGI (reference sequence). The CDR3 is 16 residues long. V dropped 7 bases and J dropped 3 bases, with 19 bases sitting between them. CDR3 sequence reads: CASTTRTILLNQPQHF. The CDR3 DNA sequence: TGTGCCAGCACCACGCGGACGATCCTCCTCAATCAGCCCCAGCATTTT.

The V call is TRBV7-2, the J call TRBJ2-4; D possibly corresponds to TRBD2 (6 bases). V shed 1 base and J shed 1 base, with 11 bases lying between them. Germline V gene sequence: CDR1 SGHTA, CDR2 FQGNSA. There are 16 residues in the CDR3. The CDR3, as DNA: TGTGCCAGCAGCTTAGGCCCAGGAGGGGCCAAAAACATTCAGTACTTC. It specifies CASSLGPGGAKNIQYF.

The chain links TRBV19 to TRBJ2-1; TRBD2 is a possible D gene (6 bases). The CDR3 length is 14 residues. The germline CDR1 and CDR2 sequences are LNHDA and SQIVND (reference sequence). V lost 5 bases to trimming and J lost 6 bases, with 14 bases between them. CDR3 protein: CASSRGGVRNEQFF. The CDR3 region has the DNA TGTGCCAGTAGTCGCGGCGGGGTCCGCAATGAGCAGTTCTTC. Using reference TRBV19 and TRBJ2-1 for the parts outside the CDR3, the full variable domain is DGGITQSPKYLFRKEGQNVTLSCEQNLNHDAMYWYRQDPGQGLRLIYYSQIVNDFQKGDIAEGYSVSREKKESFPLTVTSAQKNPTAFYLCASSRGGVRNEQFFGPGTRLTVL.